Given below is one TCR beta chain in context. Methods used by the authors: How many nucleated cells were present was estimated from reference gene primer amplification. The repertoire was sequenced with immunoSEQ multiplex PCR; TCRdb's copy has only in-frame clones and lacks some. V, J and clone size were drawn from that table, and D and trimming were deduced from the DNA. The table lists about 140,000 clones, more than 60% of them singletons. The sample comes from a study of blood T cell repertoires in COVID-19. Study-wide background: Sites in the United States, Italy and Spain provided acute and convalescent COVID-19 samples. PBMCs, B-cell-depleted T cells, or T cells were the source of the cDNA or gDNA that made up the material.

The receptor comes from a man aged 80 or over with acute or convalescent COVID-19. The sample comprised peripheral blood.

CDR3 sequence reads: CASRYRGDSEKLFF. The CDR3 nucleotides read TGTGCCAGCAGGTACAGGGGAGATAGTGAAAAACTGTTTTTT. The rearrangement uses TRBV2 and TRBJ1-4; 7 nucleotides align to TRBD1. The V gene end was trimmed by 6 bases and the J gene end by 7 bases; junction bases not matched to a gene: 8. Looked up from germline, CDR1 is SNHLY and CDR2 is FYNNEI. This CDR3 has 14 residues.